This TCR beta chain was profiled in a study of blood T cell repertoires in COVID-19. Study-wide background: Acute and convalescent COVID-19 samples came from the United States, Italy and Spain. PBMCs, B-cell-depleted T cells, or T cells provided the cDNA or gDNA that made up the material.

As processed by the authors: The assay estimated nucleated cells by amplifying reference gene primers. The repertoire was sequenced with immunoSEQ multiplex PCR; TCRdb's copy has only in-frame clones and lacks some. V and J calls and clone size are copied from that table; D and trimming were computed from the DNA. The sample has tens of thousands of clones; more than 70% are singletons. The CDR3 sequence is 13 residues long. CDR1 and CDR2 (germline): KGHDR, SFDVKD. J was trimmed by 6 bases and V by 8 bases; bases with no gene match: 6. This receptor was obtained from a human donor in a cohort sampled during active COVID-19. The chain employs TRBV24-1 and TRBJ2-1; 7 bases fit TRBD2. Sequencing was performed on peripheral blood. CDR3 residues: CATTNWGGNEQFF. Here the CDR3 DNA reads TGTGCCACCACCAACTGGGGGGGCAATGAGCAGTTCTTC.